The clone carrying this TCR beta chain came up once. Its antigen is not identified. The sample originates from a study of CD8+CD57+ T cells in acquired aplastic anemia. Overall study: Sorted CD4+ and CD8+ cells yielded DNA averaging roughly 3.3 ug. The study's findings and limits: Found in both controls and patients were around 29 CD8+ CDR3 sequences. The study found no significant CD8+ Simpson's diversity difference between patients and controls.

Researchers used genomic DNA as the template to profile TCR beta VDJ and CDR3. MiXCR was run by TCRdb on the reads, yielding one entry per CDR3 protein. Among about 270,000 distinct CDR3 sequences listed, about 56% were seen once. The source is a human donor with severe aplastic anemia or a healthy control (not recorded which). Sequenced sample: sorted CD4+, CD8+, or CD8+CD57+ T cells (not recorded which) from PBMCs.

The CDR3 sequence: CASSPKGAWDEKLFF. CDR3 DNA: TGTGCCAGCAGCCCGAAGGGGGCTTGGGATGAAAAACTGTTTTTT. The chain is built from TRBV11-1 and TRBJ1-4; TRBD1 aligns across 7 bases. Germline values: CDR1 SGHAT, CDR2 FQDESV (reference sequence). The trim removed 5 bases at V and 6 bases at J, leaving 9 bases unmatched. The CDR3 runs to 15 residues.